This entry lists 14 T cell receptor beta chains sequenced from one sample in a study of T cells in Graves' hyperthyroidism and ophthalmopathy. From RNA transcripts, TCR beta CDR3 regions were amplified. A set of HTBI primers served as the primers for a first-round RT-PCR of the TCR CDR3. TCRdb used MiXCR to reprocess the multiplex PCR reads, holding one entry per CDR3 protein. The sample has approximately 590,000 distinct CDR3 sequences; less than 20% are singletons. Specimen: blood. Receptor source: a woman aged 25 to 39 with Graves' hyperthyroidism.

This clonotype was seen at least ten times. The CDR3 DNA is TGTGCCAGCAGTCCGTCTCCGGTGGGCTACAATGAGCAGTTCTTC. Amino acids: CASSPSPVGYNEQFF. The chain carries TRBV28 and TRBJ2-1; no clear D. Germline-derived CDR1 and CDR2 are MDHEN and SYDVKM. The CDR3 totals 15 residues. V lost 5 bases and J 3 bases, leaving 14 bases between the germline ends.

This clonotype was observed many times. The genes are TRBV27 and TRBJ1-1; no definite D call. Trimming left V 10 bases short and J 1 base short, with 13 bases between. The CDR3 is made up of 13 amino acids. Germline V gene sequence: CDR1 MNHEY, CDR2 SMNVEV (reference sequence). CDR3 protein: CATSLVTNTEAFF. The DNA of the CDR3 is TGTGCCACCTCCCTTGTGACGAACACTGAAGCTTTCTTT.

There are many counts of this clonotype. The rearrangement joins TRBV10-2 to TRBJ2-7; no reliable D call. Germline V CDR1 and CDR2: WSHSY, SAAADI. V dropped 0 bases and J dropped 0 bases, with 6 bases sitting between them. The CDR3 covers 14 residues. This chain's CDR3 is CASSESRVSYEQYF. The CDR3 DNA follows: TGCGCCAGCAGTGAGTCAAGGGTCTCCTACGAGCAGTACTTC.

Here the CDR3 DNA reads TGCGCCAGCAGCCAAGTTTATTCACCCCTCCACTTT. Its protein is CASSQVYSPLHF. The gene calls are TRBV4-1 and TRBJ1-6; D unresolved. In germline, CDR1 is MGHRA, CDR2 YSYEKL. V gave up 1 base and J gave up 8 bases, with 3 bases separating them. There are 12 residues in the CDR3.

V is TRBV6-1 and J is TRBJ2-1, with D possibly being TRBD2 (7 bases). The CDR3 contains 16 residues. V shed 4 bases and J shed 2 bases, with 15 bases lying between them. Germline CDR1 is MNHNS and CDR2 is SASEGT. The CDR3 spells CASSGEGGKAYNEQFF. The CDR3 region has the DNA TGTGCCAGCAGTGGGGAGGGGGGGAAAGCCTACAATGAGCAGTTCTTC.

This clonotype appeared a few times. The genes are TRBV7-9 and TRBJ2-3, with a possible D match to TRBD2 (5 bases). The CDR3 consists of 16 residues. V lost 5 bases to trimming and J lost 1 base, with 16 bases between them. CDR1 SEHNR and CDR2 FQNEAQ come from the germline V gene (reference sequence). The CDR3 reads CASSRGSTTGTDTQYF. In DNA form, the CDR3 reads TGTGCCAGCAGCCGAGGGTCAACTACCGGCACAGATACGCAGTATTTT.

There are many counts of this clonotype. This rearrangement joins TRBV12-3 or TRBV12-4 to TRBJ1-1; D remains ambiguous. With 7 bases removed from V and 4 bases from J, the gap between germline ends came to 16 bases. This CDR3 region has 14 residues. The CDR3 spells CASNQAAPTTEAFF. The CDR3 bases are TGTGCCAGCAACCAGGCGGCCCCCACCACTGAAGCTTTCTTT.

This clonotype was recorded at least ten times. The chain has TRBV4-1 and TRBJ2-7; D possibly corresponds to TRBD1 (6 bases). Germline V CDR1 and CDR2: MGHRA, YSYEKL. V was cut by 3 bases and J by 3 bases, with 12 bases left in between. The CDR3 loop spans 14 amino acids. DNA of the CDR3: TGCGCCAGCAGCCACGCTAGAGGGGGCTACGAGCAGTACTTC. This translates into CASSHARGGYEQYF.

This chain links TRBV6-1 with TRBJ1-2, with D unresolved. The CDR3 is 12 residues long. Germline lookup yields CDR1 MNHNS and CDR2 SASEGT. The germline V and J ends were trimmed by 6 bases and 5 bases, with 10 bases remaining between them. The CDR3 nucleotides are TGTGCCAGCAGCAACGGGGTATATGGCTACACCTTC. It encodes CASSNGVYGYTF.

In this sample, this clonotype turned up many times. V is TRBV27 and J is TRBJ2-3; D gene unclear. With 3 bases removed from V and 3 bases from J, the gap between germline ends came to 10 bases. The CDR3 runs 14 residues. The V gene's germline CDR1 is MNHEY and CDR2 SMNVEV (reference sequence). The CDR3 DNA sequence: TGTGCCAGCAGTTTTGAAAGGGCAACAGATACGCAGTATTTT. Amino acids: CASSFERATDTQYF.

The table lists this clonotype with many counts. The CDR3 region is CASSFLTSGQLYEQYF. CDR3 nucleotide sequence: TGTGCCAGCAGTTTCTTAACTAGCGGCCAACTCTACGAGCAGTACTTC. The chain links TRBV28 to TRBJ2-7, with 8 bases that match TRBD2. The CDR3 is 16 residues long. Germline V gives CDR1 MDHEN, CDR2 SYDVKM. The trim removed 3 bases at V and 3 bases at J, leaving 10 bases unmatched.

The CDR3 spells CASSPGTVGNQPQHF. CDR3 DNA sequence: TGTGCCAGCAGTCCTGGGACAGTAGGCAATCAGCCCCAGCATTTT. V and J are TRBV27 and TRBJ1-5; 7 nucleotides align to TRBD1. In germline, CDR1 is MNHEY, CDR2 SMNVEV (reference sequence). The CDR3 loop spans 15 amino acids. The V segment lost 5 bases and the J segment 2 bases; nucleotides outside the gene matches: 6.

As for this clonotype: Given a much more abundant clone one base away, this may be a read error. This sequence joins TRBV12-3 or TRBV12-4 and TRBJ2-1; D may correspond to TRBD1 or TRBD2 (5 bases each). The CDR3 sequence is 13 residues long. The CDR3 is CTSSLGWGNEQFF. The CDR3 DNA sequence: TGTACCAGCAGTTTAGGATGGGGGAATGAGCAGTTCTTC.

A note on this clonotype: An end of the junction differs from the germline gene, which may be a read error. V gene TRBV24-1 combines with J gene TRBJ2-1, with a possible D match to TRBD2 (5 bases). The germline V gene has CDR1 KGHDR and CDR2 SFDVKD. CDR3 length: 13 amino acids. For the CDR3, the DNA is TGTGGCACCAGTGCTGGGAGATACAATGAGCAGTTCTTC. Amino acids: CGTSAGRYNEQFF.